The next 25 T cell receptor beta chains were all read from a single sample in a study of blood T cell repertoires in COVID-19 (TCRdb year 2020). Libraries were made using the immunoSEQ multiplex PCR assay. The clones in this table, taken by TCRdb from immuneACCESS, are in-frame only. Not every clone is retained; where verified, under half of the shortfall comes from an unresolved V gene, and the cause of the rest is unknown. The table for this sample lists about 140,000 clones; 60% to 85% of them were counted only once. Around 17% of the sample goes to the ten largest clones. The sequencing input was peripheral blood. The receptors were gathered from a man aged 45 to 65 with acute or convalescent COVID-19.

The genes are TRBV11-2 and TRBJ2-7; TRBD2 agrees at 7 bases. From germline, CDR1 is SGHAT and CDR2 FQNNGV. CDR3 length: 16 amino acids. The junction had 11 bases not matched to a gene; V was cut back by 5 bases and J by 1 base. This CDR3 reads CASSGVGGGRSYEQYV. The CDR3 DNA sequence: TGTGCCAGCAGCGGTGTTGGGGGGGGTCGATCCTACGAGCAGTACGTC.

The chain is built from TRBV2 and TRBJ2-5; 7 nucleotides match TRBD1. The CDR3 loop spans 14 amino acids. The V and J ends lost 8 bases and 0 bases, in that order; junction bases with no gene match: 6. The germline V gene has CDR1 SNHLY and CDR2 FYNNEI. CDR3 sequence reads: CASARDRHQETQYF. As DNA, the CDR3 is TGTGCCAGCGCCCGGGACAGACACCAAGAGACCCAGTACTTC.

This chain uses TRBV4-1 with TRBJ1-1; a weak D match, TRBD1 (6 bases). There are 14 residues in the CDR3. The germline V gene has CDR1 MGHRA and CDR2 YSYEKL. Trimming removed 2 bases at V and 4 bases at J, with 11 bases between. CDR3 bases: TGCGCCAGCAGCCAATTTACGACAGGCACTGAAGCTTTCTTT. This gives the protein CASSQFTTGTEAFF.

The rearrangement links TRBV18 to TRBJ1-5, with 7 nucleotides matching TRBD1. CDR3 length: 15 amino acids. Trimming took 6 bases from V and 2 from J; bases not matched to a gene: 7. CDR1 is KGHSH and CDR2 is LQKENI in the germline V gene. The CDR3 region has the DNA TGTGCCAGCTCTTTCTCCGGACAGGGCAATCAGCCCCAGCATTTT. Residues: CASSFSGQGNQPQHF.

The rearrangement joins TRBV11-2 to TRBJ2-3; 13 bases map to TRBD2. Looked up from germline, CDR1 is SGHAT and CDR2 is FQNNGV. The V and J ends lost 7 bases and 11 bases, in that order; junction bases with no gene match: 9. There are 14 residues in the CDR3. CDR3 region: CASTTSGGVLWQYF. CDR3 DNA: TGTGCCAGCACCACTAGCGGGGGGGTTCTGTGGCAGTATTTT.

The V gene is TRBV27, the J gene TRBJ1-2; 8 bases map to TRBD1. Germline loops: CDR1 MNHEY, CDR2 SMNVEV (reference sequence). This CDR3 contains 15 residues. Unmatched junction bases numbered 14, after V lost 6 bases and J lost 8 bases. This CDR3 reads CASRKTGATGGGYTF. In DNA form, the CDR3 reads TGTGCCAGCAGAAAGACAGGGGCGACCGGGGGGGGCTACACCTTC.

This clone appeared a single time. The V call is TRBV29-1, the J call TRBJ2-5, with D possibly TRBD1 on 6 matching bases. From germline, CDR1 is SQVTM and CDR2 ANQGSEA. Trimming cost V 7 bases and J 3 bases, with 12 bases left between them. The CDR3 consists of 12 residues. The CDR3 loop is CSAWTAKETQYF. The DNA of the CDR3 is TGCAGCGCGTGGACAGCAAAAGAGACCCAGTACTTC.

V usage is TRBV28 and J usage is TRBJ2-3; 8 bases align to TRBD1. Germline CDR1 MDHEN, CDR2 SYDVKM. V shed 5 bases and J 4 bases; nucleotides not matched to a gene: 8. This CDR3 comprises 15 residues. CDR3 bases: TGTGCCAGCAGTACTCAGGGGGCTAGGGCAGATACGCAGTATTTT. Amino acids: CASSTQGARADTQYF. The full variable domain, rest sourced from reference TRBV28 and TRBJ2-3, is DVKVTQSSRYLVKRTGEKVFLECVQDMDHENMFWYRQDPGLGLRLIYFSYDVKMKEKGDIPEGYSVSREKKERFSLILESASTNQTSMYLCASSTQGARADTQYFGPGTRLTVL.

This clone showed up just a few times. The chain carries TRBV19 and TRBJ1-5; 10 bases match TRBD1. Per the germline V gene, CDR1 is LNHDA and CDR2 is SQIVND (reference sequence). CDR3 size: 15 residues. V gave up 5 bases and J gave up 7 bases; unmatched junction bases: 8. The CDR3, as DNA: TGTGCCAGTAGTTCTTACCGGGACAGGGGACAGCCCCAGCATTTT. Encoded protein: CASSSYRDRGQPQHF.

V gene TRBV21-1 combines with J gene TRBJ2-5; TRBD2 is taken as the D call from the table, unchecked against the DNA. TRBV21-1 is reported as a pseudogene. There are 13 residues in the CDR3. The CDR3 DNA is TGTGCCAGCCCCCGGGGGGGAAGGGAGACCCAGTACTTC. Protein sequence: CASPRGGRETQYF.

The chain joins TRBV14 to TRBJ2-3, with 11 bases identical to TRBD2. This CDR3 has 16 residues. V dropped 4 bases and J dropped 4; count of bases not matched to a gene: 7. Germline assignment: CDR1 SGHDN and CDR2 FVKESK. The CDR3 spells CASSRISGGASDTQYF. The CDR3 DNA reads TGTGCCAGCAGCCGAATTAGCGGGGGGGCTTCAGATACGCAGTATTTT. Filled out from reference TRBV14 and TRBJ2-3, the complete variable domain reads EAGVTQFPSHSVIEKGQTVTLRCDPISGHDNLYWYRRVMGKEIKFLLHFVKESKQDESGMPNNRFLAERTGGTYSTLKVQPAELEDSGVYFCASSRISGGASDTQYFGPGTRLTVL.

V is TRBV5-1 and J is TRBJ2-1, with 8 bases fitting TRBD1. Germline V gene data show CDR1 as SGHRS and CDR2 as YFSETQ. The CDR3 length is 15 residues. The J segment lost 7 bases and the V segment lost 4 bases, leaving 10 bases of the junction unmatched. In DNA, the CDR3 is TGCGCCAGCAGCGACACCGGACAGGGAAGGAATGAGCAGTTCTTC. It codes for CASSDTGQGRNEQFF.

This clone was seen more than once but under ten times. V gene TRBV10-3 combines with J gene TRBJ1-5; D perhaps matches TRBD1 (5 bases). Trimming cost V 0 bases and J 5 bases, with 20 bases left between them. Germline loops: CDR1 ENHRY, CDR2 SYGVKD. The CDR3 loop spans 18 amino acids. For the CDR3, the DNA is TGTGCCATCAGTGAGTCGAGATTTGAGACAGCGATTTATCAGCCCCAGCATTTT. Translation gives CAISESRFETAIYQPQHF.

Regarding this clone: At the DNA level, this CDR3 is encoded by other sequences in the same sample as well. The CDR3 DNA is TGCAGCGTTGAAGACAGGGGGCGCGCCAACTATGGCTACACCTTC. It specifies CSVEDRGRANYGYTF. The chain joins TRBV29-1 to TRBJ1-2; 8 positions agree with TRBD1. Trimming at V came to 0 bases and at J to 2 bases, leaving 5 bases not matched to a gene. CDR1 SQVTM and CDR2 ANQGSEA come from the germline V gene. The CDR3 is made up of 15 amino acids.

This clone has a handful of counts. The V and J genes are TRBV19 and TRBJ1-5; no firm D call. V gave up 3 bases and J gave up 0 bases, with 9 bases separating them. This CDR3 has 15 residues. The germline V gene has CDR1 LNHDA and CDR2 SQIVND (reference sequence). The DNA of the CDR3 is TGTGCCAGTAGTATTCCCCCTCCTAGCAATCAGCCCCAGCATTTT. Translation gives CASSIPPPSNQPQHF.

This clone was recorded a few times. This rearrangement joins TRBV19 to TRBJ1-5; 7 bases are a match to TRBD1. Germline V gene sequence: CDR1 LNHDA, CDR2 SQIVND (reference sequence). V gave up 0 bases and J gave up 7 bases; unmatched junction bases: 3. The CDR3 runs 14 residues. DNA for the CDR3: TGTGCCAGTAGTATAGAAGGGGGCGGCCAGCCCCAGCATTTT. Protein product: CASSIEGGGQPQHF.

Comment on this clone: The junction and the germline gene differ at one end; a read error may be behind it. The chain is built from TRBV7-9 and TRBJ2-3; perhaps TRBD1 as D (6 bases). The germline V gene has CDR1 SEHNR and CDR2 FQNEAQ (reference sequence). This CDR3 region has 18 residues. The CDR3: CASSLARSGVGLTDTQYF. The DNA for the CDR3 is TGTGCCAGCAGCCTAGCTAGATCAGGGGTTGGTCTCACAGATACGCAGTATTTT.

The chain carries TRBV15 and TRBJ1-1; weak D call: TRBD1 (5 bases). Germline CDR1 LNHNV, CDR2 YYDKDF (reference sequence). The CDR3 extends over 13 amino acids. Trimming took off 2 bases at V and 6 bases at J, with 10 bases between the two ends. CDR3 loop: CATSRQGQAEAFF. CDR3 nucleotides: TGTGCCACCAGCAGACAGGGCCAGGCTGAAGCTTTCTTT. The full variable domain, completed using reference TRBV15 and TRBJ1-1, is DAMVIQNPRYQVTQFGKPVTLSCSQTLNHNVMYWYQQKSSQAPKLLFHYYDKDFNNEADTPDNFQSRRPNTSFCFLDIRSPGLGDTAMYLCATSRQGQAEAFFGQGTRLTVV.

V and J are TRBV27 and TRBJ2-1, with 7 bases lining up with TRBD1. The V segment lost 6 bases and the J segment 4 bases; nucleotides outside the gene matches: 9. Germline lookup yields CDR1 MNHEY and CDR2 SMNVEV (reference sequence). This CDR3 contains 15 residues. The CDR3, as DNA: TGTGCCAGCAGGTCCTGGGGGACAGCTTACAATGAGCAGTTCTTC. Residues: CASRSWGTAYNEQFF.

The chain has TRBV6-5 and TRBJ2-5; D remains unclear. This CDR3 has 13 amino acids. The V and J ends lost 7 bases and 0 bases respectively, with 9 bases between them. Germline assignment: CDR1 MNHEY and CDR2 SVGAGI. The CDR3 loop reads CASKTGYQETQYF. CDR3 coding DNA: TGTGCCAGCAAAACCGGGTACCAAGAGACCCAGTACTTC.

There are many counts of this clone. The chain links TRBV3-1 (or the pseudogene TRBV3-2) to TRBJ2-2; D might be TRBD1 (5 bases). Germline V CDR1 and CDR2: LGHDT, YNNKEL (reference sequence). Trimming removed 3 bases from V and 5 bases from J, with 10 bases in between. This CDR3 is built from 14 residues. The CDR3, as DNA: TGTGCCAGCAGCCAGCAGGGTAGTACCGGGGAGCTGTTTTTT. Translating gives CASSQQGSTGELFF.

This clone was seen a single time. Here the CDR3 reads CASSLGDNVAFF. The CDR3 DNA reads as TGTGCCAGCAGCTTAGGGGACAATGTGGCTTTCTTT. V is TRBV7-8 and J is TRBJ1-1, with D maybe TRBD1 (6 bases). The CDR3 is 12 residues long. The germline V gene has CDR1 SGHVS and CDR2 FQNEAQ. V was trimmed by 1 base and J by 11 bases, leaving 11 bases between them.

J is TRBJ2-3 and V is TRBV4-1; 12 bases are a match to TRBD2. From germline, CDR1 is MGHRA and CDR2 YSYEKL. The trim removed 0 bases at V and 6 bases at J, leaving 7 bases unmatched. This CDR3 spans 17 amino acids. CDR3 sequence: CASSQEASGGASDTQYF. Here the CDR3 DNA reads TGCGCCAGCAGCCAAGAAGCTAGCGGGGGGGCCAGCGATACGCAGTATTTT.

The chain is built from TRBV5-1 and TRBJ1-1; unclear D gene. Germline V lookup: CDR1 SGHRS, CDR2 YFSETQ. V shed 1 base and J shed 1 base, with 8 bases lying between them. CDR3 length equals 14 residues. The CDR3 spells CASSLLTENTEAFF. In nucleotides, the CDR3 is TGCGCCAGCAGCTTGCTTACAGAGAACACTGAAGCTTTCTTT.

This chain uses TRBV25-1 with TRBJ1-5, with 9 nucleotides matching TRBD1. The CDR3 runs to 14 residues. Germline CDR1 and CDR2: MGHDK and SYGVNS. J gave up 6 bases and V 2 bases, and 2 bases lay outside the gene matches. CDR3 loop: CASSEGTGIQPQHF. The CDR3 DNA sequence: TGTGCCAGCAGTGAAGGGACAGGGATTCAGCCCCAGCATTTT. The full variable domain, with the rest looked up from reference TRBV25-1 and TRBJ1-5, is EADIYQTPRYLVIGTGKKITLECSQTMGHDKMYWYQQDPGMELHLIHYSYGVNSTEKGDLSSESTVSRIRTEHFPLTLESARPSHTSQYLCASSEGTGIQPQHFGDGTRLSIL.